Included here is one T cell receptor beta chain sequence, with context. What it binds is not known. At the DNA level, this CDR3 is encoded by other sequences in the same sample as well. The length of the CDR3 is 13 residues. CDR1 is KGHSH, CDR2 LQKENI, per germline. V was shortened by 2 bases and J by 2 bases, with 6 bases between the two germline ends. This entry belongs to a study of shared clonotypes between healthy human individuals. Study results and caveats: Exclusively blood specimens were collected; tissue repertoires likely differ. Few donors restricted represented genetic and exposure-history diversity.

TCRdb keeps only in-frame clones here, not all; method: immunoSEQ multiplex PCR. The sample records some 1.1 million clones, roughly 80% being singletons. The V call is TRBV18, the J call TRBJ2-5; D may be TRBD1 or TRBD2 (5 bases each). Source material: memory CD4+ T cells from PBMCs. Subset meaning: CD45RA-negative fraction. The receptor was isolated from a young man in good health. Some clones in this sample may be carry-over from other donors' samples. The CDR3 sequence is CASSPGGQETQYF. CDR3 in DNA: TGTGCCAGCTCACCAGGGGGACAAGAGACCCAGTACTTC.